Below are 24 T cell receptor beta chains sequenced from a single sample in a study of blood T cells in healthy people across ages. Through a sample-barcoded 5' primer and a J-beta primer mix, a second PCR was run for roughly 6 to 11 cycles. One entry per CDR3 protein, called by TCRdb with MiXCR from the 5' RACE reads. The table shows about 800,000 distinct CDR3 sequences, with 20% to 30% occurring only once. These data were also filed under a second study, of T cells of mothers and their children.

Material for sequencing was blood. These receptors came from a boy younger than 18 in good health.

This clonotype was recorded a few times. The chain combines TRBV5-8 with TRBJ2-1, with 7 bases aligning to TRBD2. The J call is in doubt because the DNA end fits TRBJ2-5 better. The CDR3 length is 14 residues. Germline CDR1 reads SGHTS; CDR2 reads YDEGEE. The DNA of the CDR3 is TGTGCCAGCAGCTCTGGGGGGGACGGAGAGACCCAGTACTTC. Protein sequence: CASSSGGDGETQYF.

Ten or more counts support this clonotype. The chain has TRBV4-2 and TRBJ1-2, with D tentatively TRBD1 (5 bases). V shed 0 bases and J shed 4 bases, with 12 bases lying between them. The CDR3 is 15 amino acids. Germline V gene lookup returns CDR1 LGHNA and CDR2 YNFKEQ. CDR3 sequence: CASSQDSKTAYGYTF. The CDR3 DNA reads TGTGCCAGCAGCCAAGATAGCAAGACAGCCTATGGCTACACCTTC.

The rearrangement links TRBV27 to TRBJ2-1; perhaps TRBD2 as D (7 bases). The CDR3 runs to 15 residues. With 6 bases removed from V and 5 bases from J, the gap between germline ends came to 17 bases. Germline V gene data show CDR1 as MNHEY and CDR2 as SMNVEV (reference sequence). The CDR3 protein is CASSYWGGANNEQFF. In nucleotides, the CDR3 is TGTGCCAGCAGCTATTGGGGGGGCGCGAACAATGAGCAGTTCTTC.

This clonotype was seen repeatedly, ten times or more. The chain links TRBV29-1 to TRBJ2-3; 9 bases map to TRBD2. Trimming at V came to 7 bases and at J to 9 bases, leaving 17 bases not matched to a gene. CDR1 SQVTM and CDR2 ANQGSEA come from the germline V gene. This CDR3 comprises 15 residues. Here the CDR3 reads CSASTSGNQLGTQYF. CDR3 DNA: TGCAGCGCGTCGACTAGCGGTAACCAACTAGGCACGCAGTATTTT.

The V call is TRBV28, the J call TRBJ2-7; 8 bases align to TRBD2. Germline values: CDR1 MDHEN, CDR2 SYDVKM. Trimming at V came to 8 bases and at J to 7 bases, leaving 16 bases not matched to a gene. The CDR3 contains 15 residues. CDR3 sequence: CASCRIGGGVLEQYF. The CDR3 bases are TGTGCCAGCTGCCGAATCGGGGGGGGAGTCTTGGAGCAGTACTTC.

The chain combines TRBV14 with TRBJ1-1; 10 nucleotides line up with TRBD1. The length of the CDR3 is 16 residues. The germline gives CDR1 SGHDN, CDR2 FVKESK. Unmatched junction bases numbered 3, after V lost 1 base and J lost 1 base. The CDR3 loop reads CASSQGQGATNTEAFF. The CDR3 DNA reads TGTGCCAGCAGCCAAGGACAGGGGGCGACGAACACTGAAGCTTTCTTT. Variable domain in full (rest from reference TRBV14 and TRBJ1-1): EAGVTQFPSHSVIEKGQTVTLRCDPISGHDNLYWYRRVMGKEIKFLLHFVKESKQDESGMPNNRFLAERTGGTYSTLKVQPAELEDSGVYFCASSQGQGATNTEAFFGQGTRLTVV.

This clonotype was seen a few times. The J gene is TRBJ2-7, the V gene TRBV6-2 or TRBV6-3, with D unresolved. Trimming took 0 bases from V and 2 from J, leaving 8 bases between them. This CDR3 comprises 14 residues. The germline V gene encodes CDR1 MNHEY and CDR2 SVGEGT. The DNA for the CDR3 is TGTGCCAGCAGTTACTCAGAGGTCCCCTACGAGCAGTACTTC. It yields the protein CASSYSEVPYEQYF.

The rearrangement uses TRBV7-6 and TRBJ2-3, with 7 positions matching TRBD1. Looked up from germline, CDR1 is SGHVS and CDR2 is FNYEAQ. With V trimmed by 7 bases and J by 1 base, 5 bases remained unmatched. The CDR3 is made up of 14 amino acids. In DNA form, the CDR3 reads TGTGCCAGCAAGACAGGGAGAGGCACAGATACGCAGTATTTT. Protein sequence: CASKTGRGTDTQYF.

CDR3 bases: TGCAGTGCTAGGAAGAGCGGTCCGGAGACCCAGTACTTC. Protein sequence: CSARKSGPETQYF. The V gene is TRBV20-1, the J gene TRBJ2-5, with a weak D call TRBD2 (5 bases). Germline lookup yields CDR1 DFQATT and CDR2 SNEGSKA (reference sequence). The ends were cut back, 3 bases at V and 5 bases at J, with 13 bases in the middle. The CDR3 is 13 amino acids.

This sequence joins TRBV11-2 and TRBJ2-5; no clear D gene. The length of the CDR3 is 13 residues. In germline, CDR1 is SGHAT, CDR2 FQNNGV. Deletions cut 2 bases from V and 5 bases from J, with 9 bases between. CDR3 bases: TGTGCCAGCAGCTTACAGCCCGGTGAGACCCAGTACTTC. This codes for CASSLQPGETQYF.

This chain uses TRBV4-3 with TRBJ2-5; TRBD2 might be the D (5 bases). Judging by the DNA end, TRBJ2-7 fits better; the J call may be wrong. This CDR3 contains 16 residues. Germline CDR1 is LGHNA and CDR2 is YSLEER. The CDR3 sequence is CASSRAVAKSSYEQYF. CDR3 nucleotides: TGCGCCAGCAGCAGGGCGGTAGCGAAAAGCTCCTACGAGCAGTACTTC.

About this clonotype: The junction and the germline gene differ at one end; a read error may be behind it. V gene TRBV5-5 combines with J gene TRBJ2-7; 10 positions match TRBD1. Germline V CDR1 and CDR2: SGHKS, YYEKEE (reference sequence). The CDR3 loop spans 17 amino acids. CDR3 loop: CASSLVLGTGASYEQYF. The CDR3, as DNA: TGTGCCAGTAGCTTGGTACTTGGGACAGGGGCCTCCTACGAGCAGTACTTC.

This clonotype was observed a handful of times. The J gene is TRBJ1-1, the V gene TRBV27; perhaps TRBD1 as D (5 bases). From germline, CDR1 is MNHEY and CDR2 SMNVEV (reference sequence). The CDR3 totals 15 residues. Between the trimmed V and J ends, which lost 0 bases and 6 bases, there was a span of 14 bases. The CDR3 here is CASSLSSGLGAEAFF. DNA of the CDR3: TGTGCCAGCAGTTTATCCTCAGGGTTGGGGGCTGAAGCTTTCTTT.

This clonotype was seen only a few times. The chain has TRBV7-9 and TRBJ2-5; 11 bases line up with TRBD1. This CDR3 is built from 14 residues. Per germline, CDR1 SEHNR and CDR2 FQNEAQ (reference sequence). J lost 7 bases, V lost 3 bases, and 4 bases had no gene match. The CDR3 protein is CASSLGQGDMTQYF. The CDR3 coding sequence is TGTGCCAGCAGCTTGGGACAGGGGGACATGACCCAGTACTTC.

The CDR3 DNA follows: TGTGCCAGCAGCTTAATGAGTATCCCGGGAGATACGCAGTATTTT. It translates to CASSLMSIPGDTQYF. The chain carries TRBV7-3 and TRBJ2-3; D remains unclear. CDR1 is SGHTA and CDR2 is FQGTGA in the germline V gene. V lost 1 base and J lost 5, with 13 bases in between. This CDR3 region has 15 residues. Drawing the rest from reference TRBV7-3 and TRBJ2-3, the complete variable domain is GAGVSQTPSNKVTEKGKYVELRCDPISGHTALYWYRQSLGQGPEFLIYFQGTGAADDSGLPNDRFFAVRPEGSVSTLKIQRTERGDSAVYLCASSLMSIPGDTQYFGPGTRLTVL.

The CDR3 nucleotides are TGCAGTGCTAGACCTAGTATTGGGGGTGAGCAGTTCTTC. Protein sequence: CSARPSIGGEQFF. The chain uses TRBV20-1 and TRBJ2-5; D assignment may be TRBD1 or TRBD2 (5 bases each). The J call may be mistaken, given a closer DNA end match to TRBJ2-1. CDR3 length: 13 amino acids. Germline CDR1 reads DFQATT; CDR2 reads SNEGSKA (reference sequence).

This clonotype was detected ten times or more. The chain combines TRBV9 with TRBJ2-1; D is undetermined. This CDR3 has 14 amino acids. With 0 bases removed from V and 1 base from J, the gap between germline ends came to 5 bases. CDR1 is SGDLS, CDR2 YYNGEE, per germline. CDR3 DNA sequence: TGTGCCAGCAGCGTAGGAGTATCCTACAATGAGCAGTTCTTC. The encoded protein is CASSVGVSYNEQFF.

This clonotype was observed a few times. The CDR3 here is CSASTGFNYGYTF. DNA of the CDR3: TGCAGTGCCTCGACAGGATTTAACTATGGCTACACCTTC. The chain recombines TRBV20-1 with TRBJ1-2; D perhaps matches TRBD1 (6 bases). This CDR3 is 13 amino acids long. Per germline, CDR1 DFQATT and CDR2 SNEGSKA (reference sequence). Trimming removed 6 bases at V and 1 base at J, with 12 bases between.

The CDR3, as DNA: TGCGCCAGCAGCCAAGGGGACAGGAGCAATCAGCCCCAGCATTTT. This translates into CASSQGDRSNQPQHF. The chain couples TRBV4-1 to TRBJ1-5; TRBD1 aligns across 8 bases. The germline gives CDR1 MGHRA, CDR2 YSYEKL. J was trimmed by 1 base and V by 1 base; bases with no gene match: 0. This CDR3 has 15 amino acids.

The chain carries TRBV12-3 or TRBV12-4 and TRBJ2-3; the D is unclear. The CDR3 has 14 amino acids. Trimming left V 3 bases short and J 0 bases short, with 7 bases between. The CDR3 reads CASSFGVSTDTQYF. As DNA, the CDR3 is TGTGCCAGCAGTTTTGGGGTTAGCACAGATACGCAGTATTTT.

This clonotype was observed a few times. The chain combines TRBV5-1 with TRBJ1-5, with no clear D. This CDR3 contains 15 residues. Germline loops: CDR1 SGHRS, CDR2 YFSETQ. The V and J ends lost 0 bases and 1 base respectively, with 8 bases between them. This chain's CDR3 is CASSLEDPSNQPQHF. For the CDR3, the DNA is TGCGCCAGCAGCTTGGAAGATCCGAGCAATCAGCCCCAGCATTTT. The whole variable domain, remainder taken from reference TRBV5-1 and TRBJ1-5, is KAGVTQTPRYLIKTRGQQVTLSCSPISGHRSVSWYQQTPGQGLQFLFEYFSETQRNKGNFPGRFSGRQFSNSRSEMNVSTLELGDSALYLCASSLEDPSNQPQHFGDGTRLSIL.

This clonotype was seen a handful of times. This sequence joins TRBV20-1 and TRBJ1-5; D ambiguous. The germline V gene has CDR1 DFQATT and CDR2 SNEGSKA (reference sequence). V gave up 4 bases and J gave up 9 bases, with 16 bases separating them. The CDR3 covers 13 residues. The CDR3 loop is CSATGSGIGPQHF. The DNA of the CDR3 is TGCAGTGCTACAGGCAGTGGGATAGGGCCCCAGCATTTT.

This rearrangement joins TRBV27 to TRBJ2-5; D not certain. Trimming stripped 8 bases from V and 1 base from J, with 8 bases between. Looked up from germline, CDR1 is MNHEY and CDR2 is SMNVEV (reference sequence). This CDR3 region has 12 residues. The CDR3 protein is CASGLGQETQYF. The CDR3 nucleotides read TGTGCCAGCGGGTTAGGCCAAGAGACCCAGTACTTC.

This clonotype was seen a handful of times. This sequence joins TRBV28 and TRBJ2-5, with D maybe TRBD1 (6 bases). CDR1 and CDR2 (germline): MDHEN, SYDVKM. Trimming took off 5 bases at V and 2 bases at J, with 15 bases between the two ends. The CDR3 spans 15 residues. In DNA form, the CDR3 reads TGTGCCAGCAGTCCGAGGGACACCGGACAAGAGACCCAGTACTTC. Protein product: CASSPRDTGQETQYF.